This T cell receptor beta chain stems from a study of OX40 agonist ivuxolimab in advanced cancers. Study results and limitations: On average, CD8+ T cells had more expanded clones than CD4+. Clonal expansion from baseline to week 6 occurred in both CD4+ and CD8+ T cells.

About this clone itself: Its antigen is unknown.

The protocol was immunoSEQ multiplex PCR, while the TCRdb copy is restricted to in-frame clones and leaves out a portion. In the table there are about 120,000 clones, more than 70% of which are singletons. Individuals having autoimmune disease history or systemic immunosuppression were not enrolled. This sequence originates from an adult with an advanced solid tumor such as melanoma, head and neck, liver or kidney cancer. The input for sequencing was CD4+ or CD8+ T cells sorted from blood, taken in a trial of the OX40 agonist ivuxolimab.

The CDR3 loop is CASSLLQAGGHTGELFF. In nucleotides, the CDR3 is TGTGCCAGCAGCTTACTACAAGCGGGAGGGCACACCGGGGAGCTGTTTTTT. V is TRBV7-9 and J is TRBJ2-2, with TRBD2 matching 10 bases. Germline CDR1 and CDR2: SEHNR and FQNEAQ (reference sequence). Trimming removed 2 bases from V and 3 bases from J; junction bases left unmatched: 6. This CDR3 spans 17 amino acids.